The 14 T cell receptor beta chains listed next were all sequenced from one sample in a study of T cells in Graves' hyperthyroidism and ophthalmopathy. Amplification yielded TCR beta CDR3 regions, with RNA transcripts as the source. When the TCR CDR3 underwent first-round RT-PCR, the HTBI primer set was used. TCRdb reanalysed the multiplex PCR reads using MiXCR and keeps one entry per CDR3 protein. The sample has roughly 640,000 distinct CDR3 sequences; about a sixth are singletons. Sequences were obtained from blood. The receptors here all came from a woman aged 40-49 years with Graves' ophthalmopathy.

At least ten counts were recorded for this clonotype. The gene calls are TRBV3-1 and TRBJ2-1; D is possibly TRBD2 (5 bases). V lost 4 bases to trimming and J lost 6 bases, with 13 bases between them. Germline V gives CDR1 LGHDT, CDR2 YNNKEL (reference sequence). The CDR3 spans 14 residues. CDR3 protein: CASSPLAGGNEQFF. CDR3 DNA sequence: TGTGCCAGCAGCCCACTTGCGGGTGGCAATGAGCAGTTCTTC.

This clonotype was detected a few times. This chain connects TRBV27 to TRBJ1-5; D might be TRBD1 (5 bases). This CDR3 has 15 residues. Germline CDR1 reads MNHEY; CDR2 reads SMNVEV (reference sequence). Trimming removed 4 bases at V and 0 bases at J, with 10 bases between. CDR3 DNA sequence: TGTGCCAGCAGTTCTCAGGGTGGTAGCAATCAGCCCCAGCATTTT. As protein: CASSSQGGSNQPQHF.

This clonotype was seen many times. The V gene is TRBV27, the J gene TRBJ2-1, with D perhaps TRBD1 or TRBD2 (6 bases each). Germline CDR1 reads MNHEY; CDR2 reads SMNVEV (reference sequence). V was cut by 7 bases and J by 3 bases, with 16 bases left in between. The CDR3 runs to 15 residues. CDR3 in amino acids: CASTPGGQSYNEQFF. For the CDR3, the DNA is TGTGCCAGCACCCCCGGGGGACAAAGCTACAATGAGCAGTTCTTC.

This clonotype was detected a few times. The genes are TRBV7-6 and TRBJ1-3; TRBD1 matches 7 bases. The CDR3 runs 16 residues. Unmatched junction bases numbered 6, after V lost 0 bases and J lost 4 bases. Germline-derived CDR1 and CDR2 are SGHVS and FNYEAQ. In DNA form, the CDR3 reads TGTGCCAGCAGCTTAGCTGCAGGGGGAGGCGGAAACACCATATATTTT. It encodes CASSLAAGGGGNTIYF.

This clonotype was observed many times. The chain is built from TRBV3-1 and TRBJ1-1, with unresolved D. Germline CDR1 and CDR2: LGHDT and YNNKEL (reference sequence). V lost 1 base and J 4 bases, leaving 13 bases between the germline ends. CDR3 length equals 15 residues. This CDR3 is CASSQVGEPTTEAFF. The CDR3 DNA is TGTGCCAGCAGCCAAGTAGGAGAACCGACCACTGAAGCTTTCTTT.

This clonotype has more than one count but fewer than ten. The rearrangement uses TRBV20-1 and TRBJ2-1; 8 bases fit TRBD2. CDR1 and CDR2 from the germline V gene are DFQATT and SNEGSKA (reference sequence). There are 15 residues in the CDR3. Unmatched junction bases numbered 7, after V lost 0 bases and J lost 6 bases. CDR3 nucleotides: TGCAGTGCTAGAGATGGGTTAGCGGGGTCCAATGAGCAGTTCTTC. Translation gives CSARDGLAGSNEQFF.

The chain couples TRBV30 to TRBJ1-1; D perhaps matches TRBD1 (6 bases). The CDR3 loop spans 13 amino acids. V gave up 0 bases and J gave up 5 bases, with 10 bases separating them. CDR1 GTSNPN and CDR2 SVGIG come from the germline V gene (reference sequence). The CDR3 loop is CAWSVIQGTEAFF. DNA for the CDR3: TGTGCCTGGAGTGTAATTCAGGGGACTGAAGCTTTCTTT.

Many counts were recorded for this clonotype. This rearrangement joins TRBV3-1 to TRBJ2-3, with D possibly being TRBD1 (6 bases). The V end lost 3 bases, the J end lost 3 bases, and 16 bases lay between the germline ends. From germline, CDR1 is LGHDT and CDR2 YNNKEL (reference sequence). The CDR3 length is 16 residues. The CDR3 nucleotides read TGTGCCAGCAGCCATGGAACAGGGATCGTAACAGATACGCAGTATTTT. Residues: CASSHGTGIVTDTQYF.

This clonotype was seen a few times. The chain joins TRBV4-1 to TRBJ2-2, with 7 bases matching TRBD2. With 1 base clipped from V and 3 bases from J, the junction kept 8 bases outside the gene matches. There are 17 residues in the CDR3. Germline CDR1 reads MGHRA; CDR2 reads YSYEKL. The CDR3 DNA is TGCGCCAGCAGCCAAGTCTGGTTCCGGGGGGACACCGGGGAGCTGTTTTTT. Translation gives CASSQVWFRGDTGELFF.

Details on this clonotype: This may arise from a read error, as a much more abundant clone is one base away. The rearrangement links TRBV12-3 or TRBV12-4 to TRBJ2-1, with D perhaps TRBD2 (5 bases). The V end was cut by 6 bases, the J end by 9 bases, with 12 bases between. The CDR3 extends over 12 amino acids. CDR3 nucleotide sequence: TGTGCCAGCAGAGAGAGGGAAACTGAGCAGTTCTTC. Translation: CASRERETEQFF.

This clonotype has a count of ten or more. The rearrangement uses TRBV20-1 and TRBJ1-1; 7 bases fit TRBD1. The CDR3 is 14 residues long. Unmatched junction bases numbered 5, after V lost 3 bases and J lost 1 base. Germline loops: CDR1 DFQATT, CDR2 SNEGSKA (reference sequence). CDR3 loop: CSASPNRGNTEAFF. DNA for the CDR3: TGCAGTGCTAGCCCCAACAGGGGGAACACTGAAGCTTTCTTT.

The V call is TRBV5-1, the J call TRBJ1-1; tentatively, D is TRBD1 (6 bases). V lost 3 bases to trimming and J lost 6 bases, with 18 bases between them. Germline V CDR1 and CDR2: SGHRS, YFSETQ. The CDR3 extends over 15 amino acids. CDR3 nucleotide sequence: TGCGCCAGCAGCTCACAGGGCATGGGTCCGTCTGAAGCTTTCTTT. It yields the protein CASSSQGMGPSEAFF.

This clonotype appeared many times. The genes are TRBV7-2 and TRBJ2-3, with TRBD1 matching over 7 bases. After removal of 6 bases from V and 2 bases from J, the junction contained 8 bases not matched to a gene. The CDR3 has 15 residues. Germline CDR1 reads SGHTA; CDR2 reads FQGNSA. The CDR3: CASRRDSSNTDTQYF. The DNA for the CDR3 is TGTGCCAGCAGGAGGGACAGTAGTAACACAGATACGCAGTATTTT.

This clonotype was counted between two and nine times. The rearrangement joins TRBV28 to TRBJ1-4; D is uncertain. With 4 bases removed from V and 7 bases from J, the gap between germline ends came to 10 bases. Per the germline V gene, CDR1 is MDHEN and CDR2 is SYDVKM. CDR3 size: 13 residues. The CDR3 spells CASSSPAGEKLFF. The CDR3 DNA sequence: TGTGCCAGCAGTTCTCCGGCAGGTGAAAAACTGTTTTTT.